The clone carrying this TCR beta chain was detected many times. The study used blood bank volunteers in Maryland, USA, as healthy controls. The data stem from a study of neurological immune-mediated disorders. cDNA was made by 5'RACE with 10-nucleotide random UMIs. TCRdb redid the calling of the 5' RACE reads with MiXCR, one entry per CDR3 protein. The sample has fewer than 35,000 distinct CDR3 sequences, about 4.8% seen once; the top ten hold under 25%. V dropped 6 bases and J dropped 4; count of bases not matched to a gene: 9. CDR1 DFQATT and CDR2 SNEGSKA come from the germline V gene (reference sequence). This CDR3 has 15 amino acids.

The V gene is TRBV20-1, the J gene TRBJ2-1; 10 bases agree with TRBD2. The sample comprised PBMCs. The sequence derives from a man aged 18-30 years in good health. CDR3 DNA sequence: TGCAGTGCCAAGCGGGGGGGCCTTGATTACAATGAGCAGTTCTTC. Amino acid sequence: CSAKRGGLDYNEQFF.